These 25 T cell receptor beta chains were sequenced from one sample in a study of molecular identifiers for immune sequencing clone quantification. From the PCR reads, TCRdb called clonotypes with MiXCR, one entry per CDR3 protein. The table records 53,000 or so distinct CDR3 sequences, approximately 40% of them present only once. Sequencing input: naive CD8+ T cells from blood, with Jurkat cell RNA spiked in. Subset indicated: FACS-sorted CD8+CD4-CCR7+CD45RA+ naive T cells. These receptors all come from a human donor in good health. Some libraries in this study had Jurkat cell RNA spiked in.

This clonotype was counted once. A read error may produce the germline difference seen at one junction end. This rearrangement joins TRBV27 to TRBJ2-2; 8 nucleotides align to TRBD1. Germline CDR1 and CDR2: MNHEY and SMNVEV (reference sequence). This CDR3 has 17 amino acids. The CDR3 protein is CASSSPERTGYTGELLF. The CDR3 region has the DNA TGTGCCAGCAGTTCCCCTGAACGGACAGGGTACACCGGGGAGCTGTTATTT.

V is TRBV28 and J is TRBJ2-1; unclear D gene. The CDR3 is made up of 14 amino acids. V shed 2 bases and J shed 4 bases, with 9 bases lying between them. CDR1 and CDR2 (germline): MDHEN, SYDVKM. The CDR3 loop is CASSLIAEYNEQFF. CDR3 nucleotide sequence: TGTGCCAGCAGTTTAATTGCGGAATACAATGAGCAGTTCTTC. The full variable domain, completed using reference TRBV28 and TRBJ2-1, is DVKVTQSSRYLVKRTGEKVFLECVQDMDHENMFWYRQDPGLGLRLIYFSYDVKMKEKGDIPEGYSVSREKKERFSLILESASTNQTSMYLCASSLIAEYNEQFFGPGTRLTVL.

This clonotype was counted between two and nine times. The chain carries TRBV28 and TRBJ2-1; D unresolved. This CDR3 region has 16 residues. With 2 bases removed from V and 3 bases from J, the gap between germline ends came to 14 bases. Germline V lookup: CDR1 MDHEN, CDR2 SYDVKM. This CDR3 is CASSLVARRIYNEQFF. The CDR3 region has the DNA TGTGCCAGCAGTTTAGTGGCGCGGCGGATCTACAATGAGCAGTTCTTC.

In its sample, this clonotype was seen once. At one of its ends the junction is not consistent with the germline gene, which may arise from a read error. The genes are TRBV5-3 and TRBJ2-5; D is tentatively TRBD1 or TRBD2 (5 bases each). TRBV5-3 is sorted into the ORF group, with uncertain function. The CDR3 sequence is 13 residues long. The CDR3 coding sequence is TGTGCCAGCAGCTTCGGGGCGGAAGAGACCCAGTACTTC. Translation: CASSFGAEETQYF.

The genes are TRBV20-1 and TRBJ2-7; 8 bases fit TRBD1. The germline gives CDR1 DFQATT, CDR2 SNEGSKA (reference sequence). This CDR3 has 12 amino acids. In DNA form, the CDR3 reads TGCAGCGCCTCAGGGGGCACCTACGAGCAGTACTTC. It translates to CSASGGTYEQYF.

This clonotype has at least ten counts. The V call is TRBV28, the J call TRBJ2-3, with TRBD2 matching over 15 bases. Germline V gene lookup returns CDR1 MDHEN and CDR2 SYDVKM. The CDR3 sequence is 17 residues long. J was trimmed by 6 bases and V by 6 bases; bases with no gene match: 10. The CDR3 sequence is CASSPPGLAGGADTQYF. CDR3 nucleotides: TGTGCCAGCAGCCCACCGGGACTAGCGGGAGGTGCTGATACGCAGTATTTT.

The chain is built from TRBV18 and TRBJ1-5; no reliable D call. Between the trimmed V and J ends, which lost 5 bases and 5 bases, there was a span of 7 bases. This CDR3 contains 12 residues. Germline V CDR1 and CDR2: KGHSH, LQKENI. The CDR3 protein is CASSTEDQPQHF. CDR3 coding DNA: TGTGCCAGCTCAACGGAGGATCAGCCCCAGCATTTT.

This clonotype has more than one count but fewer than ten. Lacking the conserved final phenylalanine or tryptophan, this CDR3 likely reflects a read error. The chain combines TRBV29-1 with TRBJ2-2; 10 nucleotides match TRBD1. The CDR3 loop spans 16 amino acids. Germline V lookup: CDR1 SQVTM, CDR2 ANQGSEA. V lost 6 bases, J lost 5 bases, and 12 bases stayed unmatched. The chain's CDR3 is CSVRSGDRGRTGELFL. Written as DNA, the CDR3 is TGCAGCGTGAGATCTGGCGACAGGGGGCGGACCGGGGAGCTGTTTCTT.

Details on this clonotype: The germline gene is not matched at one end of the junction; a read error may be the cause. The chain is built from TRBV20-1 and TRBJ2-7; TRBD1 might be the D (7 bases). This CDR3 spans 13 amino acids. The germline CDR1 and CDR2 sequences are DFQATT and SNEGSKA (reference sequence). The CDR3 DNA reads TGCAGTGCTAGAGACAGGGGGGCTTACGAGCGGTACTTC. Amino acids: CSARDRGAYERYF.

Remarks on this clonotype: This CDR3 fails to terminate in the conserved phenylalanine or tryptophan, so it likely reflects a read error. The V gene is TRBV6-4, the J gene TRBJ2-3; 13 bases map to TRBD2. Per the germline V gene, CDR1 is MRHNA and CDR2 is SNTAGT. There are 16 residues in the CDR3. V dropped 2 bases and J dropped 11; count of bases not matched to a gene: 10. In DNA form, the CDR3 reads TGTGCCAGCAGTGACGGGGGACTAGCGGGAAGGAATCGGCAGTATTCT. It codes for CASSDGGLAGRNRQYS.

By share, this clonotype counts as medium-sized. The rearrangement joins TRBV5-4 to TRBJ2-3, with 14 bases that match TRBD2. V was pared by 4 bases and J by 5 bases, with 12 bases of the junction left unmatched. The CDR3 loop spans 18 amino acids. Germline V gene lookup returns CDR1 SGHNT and CDR2 YYREEE (reference sequence). This CDR3 reads CASSLPPGLAGVLDTQYF. CDR3 coding DNA: TGTGCCAGCAGCCTACCCCCGGGACTAGCGGGAGTGTTAGATACGCAGTATTTT.

This clonotype appeared a few times. A much larger clone is a single base away; this may be a read error. The gene calls are TRBV14 and TRBJ2-3; 9 positions agree with TRBD2. The V gene's germline CDR1 is SGHDN and CDR2 FVKESK. The CDR3 contains 16 residues. The CDR3 DNA follows: TGTGCCAGCGGCCAAGATTCGCTAGCGGGACGAGATACGCAGTATTTT. Translated, it gives CASGQDSLAGRDTQYF.

This chain uses TRBV14 with TRBJ2-7; 8 positions match TRBD2. Germline V gives CDR1 SGHDN, CDR2 FVKESK. V shed 1 base and J 0 bases; nucleotides not matched to a gene: 5. The CDR3 loop spans 16 amino acids. CDR3 nucleotides: TGTGCCAGCAGCCAAGGTGATAGCGGGATCTCCTACGAGCAGTACTTC. Translation gives CASSQGDSGISYEQYF.

The genes are TRBV6-2 or TRBV6-3 and TRBJ1-5; unclear D gene. The germline V gene has CDR1 MNHEY and CDR2 SVGEGT. With 6 bases removed from V and 6 bases from J, the gap between germline ends came to 9 bases. This CDR3 comprises 12 residues. The CDR3 reads CASSFGSQPQHF. The CDR3 DNA reads as TGTGCCAGCAGCTTCGGAAGTCAGCCCCAGCATTTT.

This clonotype was recorded a few times. The chain links TRBV7-9 to TRBJ1-1; TRBD1 might be the D (6 bases). Germline loops: CDR1 SEHNR, CDR2 FQNEAQ (reference sequence). Between the trimmed V and J ends, which lost 0 bases and 4 bases, there was a span of 15 bases. The CDR3 spans 16 residues. Here the CDR3 DNA reads TGTGCCAGCAGCTTAGCGTATTACATAGGGGGCACTGAAGCTTTCTTT. Its translation: CASSLAYYIGGTEAFF.

V and J are TRBV7-9 and TRBJ1-2, with D unresolved. CDR1 and CDR2 (germline): SEHNR, FQNEAQ (reference sequence). V was cut by 3 bases and J by 0 bases, with 11 bases left in between. This CDR3 region has 15 residues. The CDR3, as DNA: TGTGCCAGCAGCTTTCAACGAGGAGCTAACTATGGCTACACCTTC. Its protein is CASSFQRGANYGYTF. The complete variable domain, with remaining parts taken from reference TRBV7-9 and TRBJ1-2, reads DTGVSQNPRHKITKRGQNVTFRCDPISEHNRLYWYRQTLGQGPEFLTYFQNEAQLEKSRLLSDRFSAERPKGSFSTLEIQRTEQGDSAMYLCASSFQRGANYGYTFGSGTRLTVV.

About this clonotype: A junction boundary mismatches the germline segment, possibly from a read error. The rearrangement links TRBV7-2 to TRBJ2-1; TRBD2 matches at 8 bases. Germline lookup yields CDR1 SGHTA and CDR2 FQGNSA. The CDR3 loop spans 12 amino acids. CDR3 bases: TGTGCCCGCAGCTTAGCGGGATTAGTTCAGTTCTTC. Its translation is CARSLAGLVQFF.

Many counts were recorded for this clonotype. This sequence joins TRBV13 and TRBJ2-4; no definite D call. V lost 5 bases and J 0 bases, leaving 8 bases between the germline ends. This CDR3 comprises 14 residues. The germline V gene has CDR1 PRHDT and CDR2 FYEKMQ (reference sequence). CDR3 sequence (DNA): TGTGCCAGCAGCACCAGACTAGCCAAAAACATTCAGTACTTC. This translates into CASSTRLAKNIQYF.

The rearrangement uses TRBV12-3 or TRBV12-4 and TRBJ2-1, with D possibly matching TRBD1 (6 bases). CDR3 length: 14 residues. With 3 bases removed from V and 5 bases from J, the gap between germline ends came to 11 bases. CDR3 in amino acids: CASSFMGAHNEQFF. CDR3 DNA: TGTGCCAGCAGTTTTATGGGGGCACACAATGAGCAGTTCTTC.

The gene calls are TRBV11-2 and TRBJ2-5; D is unresolved. Germline V gene data show CDR1 as SGHAT and CDR2 as FQNNGV. The CDR3 is 15 amino acids. Between the trimmed V and J ends, which lost 5 bases and 1 base, there was a span of 14 bases. This CDR3 is CASSPTFEAQETQYF. The DNA for the CDR3 is TGTGCCAGCAGCCCGACTTTCGAGGCCCAAGAGACCCAGTACTTC. Looking up the rest from reference TRBV11-2 and TRBJ2-5 gives the full variable domain: EAGVAQSPRYKIIEKRQSVAFWCNPISGHATLYWYQQILGQGPKLLIQFQNNGVVDDSQLPKDRFSAERLKGVDSTLKIQPAKLEDSAVYLCASSPTFEAQETQYFGPGTRLLVL.

This clonotype showed up many times. The rearrangement links TRBV29-1 to TRBJ1-2, with 9 bases that match TRBD1. CDR1 is SQVTM and CDR2 is ANQGSEA in the germline V gene. The CDR3 sequence is 12 residues long. Trimming removed 7 bases from V and 8 bases from J; junction bases left unmatched: 8. The CDR3 coding sequence is TGCAGCGCCCCCGGACAGGGGAGCGGCTACACCTTC. As protein: CSAPGQGSGYTF.

This clonotype was detected only a few times. The rearrangement uses TRBV12-3 or TRBV12-4 and TRBJ2-5; the match to TRBD2 covers 7 bases. CDR3 size: 13 residues. V gave up 2 bases and J gave up 4 bases; unmatched junction bases: 1. CDR3 DNA: TGTGCCAGCAGTTTACCTAGCGGAGAGACCCAGTACTTC. Protein product: CASSLPSGETQYF.

Worth noting for this clonotype: This could be a read error, since a much larger clone is one nucleotide away. The chain couples TRBV7-9 to TRBJ2-7; 7 bases fit TRBD2. From germline, CDR1 is SEHNR and CDR2 FQNEAQ (reference sequence). The CDR3 is 14 residues long. CDR3 DNA sequence: TGTGCCAACAGCCCGGCTAGCGGTCCCTACGAGCAGTACTTC. Translating it yields CANSPASGPYEQYF.

This clonotype has at least ten counts. The chain uses TRBV7-2 and TRBJ2-1; 11 bases fit TRBD2. The CDR3 has 14 residues. The V segment lost 5 bases and the J segment 7 bases; nucleotides outside the gene matches: 4. Germline assignment: CDR1 SGHTA and CDR2 FQGNSA. CDR3 nucleotide sequence: TGTGCCAGCAGCCAGACTAGCGGGAATAATGAGCAGTTCTTC. Protein: CASSQTSGNNEQFF.

This clonotype was counted ten times or more. The V gene is TRBV19, the J gene TRBJ1-5; 9 bases are a match to TRBD1. This CDR3 contains 12 residues. Germline CDR1 and CDR2: LNHDA and SQIVND (reference sequence). J gave up 7 bases and V 6 bases, and 1 base lay outside the gene matches. The CDR3 DNA reads as TGTGCCAGTAGGACAGGGGGACAGCCCCAGCATTTT. It codes for CASRTGGQPQHF.